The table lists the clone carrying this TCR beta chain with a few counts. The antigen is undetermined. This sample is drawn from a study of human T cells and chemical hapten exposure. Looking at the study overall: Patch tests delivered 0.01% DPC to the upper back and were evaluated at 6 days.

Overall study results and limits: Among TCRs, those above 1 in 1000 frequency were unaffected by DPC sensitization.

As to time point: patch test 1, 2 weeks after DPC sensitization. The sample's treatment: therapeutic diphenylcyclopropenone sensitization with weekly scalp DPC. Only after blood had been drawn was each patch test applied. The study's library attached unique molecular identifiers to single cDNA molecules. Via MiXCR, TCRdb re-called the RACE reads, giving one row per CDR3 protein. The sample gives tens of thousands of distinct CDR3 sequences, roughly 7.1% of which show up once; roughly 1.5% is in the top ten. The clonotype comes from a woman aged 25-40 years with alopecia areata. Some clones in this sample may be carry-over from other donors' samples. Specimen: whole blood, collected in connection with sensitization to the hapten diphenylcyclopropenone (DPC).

CDR3 in DNA: TGTGCCAGCAGCTTAAGGGACAATGAGCAGTTCTTC. This encodes CASSLRDNEQFF. This sequence joins TRBV11-3 and TRBJ2-1, with D hard to call. The CDR3 has 12 residues. V lost 2 bases and J lost 5, with 4 bases in between. Per germline, CDR1 SGHNT and CDR2 YENEEA.